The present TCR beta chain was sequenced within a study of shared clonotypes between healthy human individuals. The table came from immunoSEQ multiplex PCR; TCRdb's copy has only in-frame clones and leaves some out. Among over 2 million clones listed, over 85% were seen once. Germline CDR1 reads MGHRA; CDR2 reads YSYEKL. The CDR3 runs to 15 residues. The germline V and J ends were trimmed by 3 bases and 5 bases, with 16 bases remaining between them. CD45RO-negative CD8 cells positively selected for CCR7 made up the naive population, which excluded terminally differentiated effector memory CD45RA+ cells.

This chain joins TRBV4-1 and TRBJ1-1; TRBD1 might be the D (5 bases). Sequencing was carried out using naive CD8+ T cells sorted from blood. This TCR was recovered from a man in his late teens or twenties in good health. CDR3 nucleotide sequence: TGCGCCAGCAGCCATGGGACCCGGCGGGGAACTGAAGCTTTCTTT. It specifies CASSHGTRRGTEAFF.